These T cell receptor beta chains were read from a single sample in a study of yellow fever vaccine responses in identical twins. TCRdb recomputed calls from the RT-PCR reads with MiXCR, one row per CDR3 protein. The sample yields more than 15,000 distinct CDR3 sequences, around 70% seen once. The source was T cells from blood (PBMCs), unsorted or a sorted subset (not recorded which), collected before or after yellow fever vaccination (not recorded which). The source is a young woman who received the yellow fever vaccine. Each CDR3 is given with its conserved first and last residue. A D gene is named only where the DNA matches it firmly. Size values are once, few and many counts, or a class for expanded clones, and some rows have none.

>TRBV7-6|.|.|TRBJ2-7
CASSLGSQTYEQYF
TGTGCCAGCAGCTTAGGGTCCCAGACCTACGAGCAGTACTTC
>TRBV11-1|.|.|TRBJ2-3
CASSNTGTDTQYF
TGTGCCAGCAGCAACACAGGCACAGATACGCAGTATTTT
>TRBV12-3/TRBV12-4|TRBD1|.|TRBJ2-1
CASSLRDRPFF
TGTGCCAGCAGTTTACGGGACAGGCCGTTCTTC
>TRBV5-6|.|.|TRBJ1-5
CASSLFVGGPGQPQHF
TGTGCCAGCAGCTTGTTTGTGGGGGGGCCGGGTCAGCCCCAGCATTTT
>TRBV18|.|.|TRBJ1-1
CASSPQGAEAFF
TGTGCCAGCTCACCACAGGGGGCTGAAGCTTTCTTT
>TRBV20-1|.|.|TRBJ2-1
CSARDGSGTPNEQFF
TGCAGTGCTAGAGATGGGAGCGGCACTCCGAATGAGCAGTTCTTC
>TRBV15|TRBD2|few|TRBJ2-7
CATSPGGTSSYEQYF
TGTGCCACCAGCCCGGGGGGGACGAGCTCCTACGAGCAGTACTTC
>TRBV13|.|.|TRBJ1-1
CASRVTGTAFF
TGTGCCAGCAGGGTGACCGGGACGGCTTTCTTT
>TRBV29-1|.|.|TRBJ2-1
CSVVGASSYNEQFF
TGCAGCGTTGTGGGGGCAAGCTCCTACAATGAGCAGTTCTTC
>TRBV28|.|.|TRBJ2-5
CASSLRTGNAYQETQYF
TGTGCCAGCAGTTTGAGAACAGGGAATGCGTACCAAGAGACCCAGTACTTC
>TRBV20-1|.|.|TRBJ2-5
CSARYQGSQETQYF
TGCAGTGCTAGGTATCAGGGTTCCCAAGAGACCCAGTACTTC
>TRBV29-1|TRBD1|.|TRBJ2-7
CSVEDGDRAYEQYF
TGCAGCGTTGAAGATGGGGACAGGGCCTACGAGCAGTACTTC
>TRBV29-1|TRBD1|.|TRBJ2-5
CSVTGDRETQYF
TGCAGCGTAACTGGGGACAGGGAGACCCAGTACTTC
>TRBV6-2/TRBV6-3|.|once|TRBJ2-5
CASSYIETQYF
TGTGCCAGCAGTTACATAGAGACCCAGTACTTC
>TRBV7-3|.|.|TRBJ2-3
CASSLHGSRFPSTDTQYF
TGTGCCAGCAGCTTACACGGGAGCCGGTTCCCGAGCACAGATACGCAGTATTTT
>TRBV29-1|.|.|TRBJ1-2
CSVAQGSGYTF
TGCAGCGTTGCACAGGGAAGTGGCTACACCTTC
>TRBV11-1|.|.|TRBJ2-5
CASSSLARETQYF
TGTGCCAGCAGCTCCCTAGCGCGGGAGACCCAGTACTTC
>TRBV13|.|.|TRBJ2-1
CASDPYNEQFF
TGTGCCAGCGACCCTTACAATGAGCAGTTCTTC
>TRBV7-9|TRBD2|once|TRBJ2-1
CASSLSLGLPNNEQFF
TGTGCCAGCAGCCTATCTTTGGGACTACCAAACAATGAGCAGTTCTTC
>TRBV29-1|.|.|TRBJ1-1
CSVLQGNTEAFF
TGCAGCGTCCTACAGGGCAACACTGAAGCTTTCTTT
>TRBV28|TRBD2|few|TRBJ2-1
CASRRTSGYYNEQFF
TGTGCCAGCAGACGGACTAGCGGGTACTACAATGAGCAGTTCTTC
>TRBV18|.|.|TRBJ2-7
CASRLNPYEQYF
TGTGCCAGTAGACTGAACCCCTACGAGCAGTACTTC
>TRBV7-2|.|.|TRBJ2-3
CASSLAENTDTQYF
TGTGCCAGCAGCTTAGCGGAAAACACAGATACGCAGTATTTT
>TRBV11-3|.|.|TRBJ1-1
CASSLGGTPNTEAFF
TGTGCCAGCAGCTTAGGGGGTACACCGAACACTGAAGCTTTCTTT
>TRBV11-3|.|.|TRBJ1-2
CASSLVQQDGYTF
TGTGCCAGCAGCTTAGTACAGCAAGATGGCTACACCTTC
>TRBV5-1|.|few|TRBJ2-7
CASSFGGYEQYF
TGCGCCAGCAGCTTCGGGGGCTACGAGCAGTACTTC
>TRBV28|.|.|TRBJ2-1
CASSFLTPNEQFF
TGTGCCAGCAGTTTTCTGACACCCAATGAGCAGTTCTTC
>TRBV11-3|.|once|TRBJ2-1
CASSVGQGGYNEQFF
TGTGCCAGCAGCGTCGGACAGGGAGGGTACAATGAGCAGTTCTTC
>TRBV11-1|TRBD2|.|TRBJ2-1
CASSLFTSGLLGEQFF
TGTGCCAGCAGCTTATTTACTAGCGGCCTTTTAGGTGAGCAGTTCTTC
>TRBV20-1|.|once|TRBJ2-1
CSARVGGRNEQFF
TGCAGTGCTAGAGTCGGGGGGCGGAATGAGCAGTTCTTC
>TRBV28|.|.|TRBJ2-7
CASTVSVFSFVQYF
TGTGCCAGCACCGTATCAGTTTTTTCTTTTGTGCAGTACTTC
>TRBV18|.|.|TRBJ2-7
CASSSDRYEQYF
TGTGCCAGCTCGTCAGACAGGTACGAGCAGTACTTC
>TRBV15|.|few|TRBJ1-4
CATSRVLNEKLFF
TGTGCCACCAGCAGAGTCCTTAATGAAAAACTGTTTTTT
>TRBV14|.|once|TRBJ2-1
CASSHEPLKFSSYNEQFF
TGTGCCAGCAGCCACGAACCCCTGAAATTTAGCTCCTACAATGAGCAGTTCTTC
>TRBV12-3/TRBV12-4|.|.|TRBJ2-3
CASSFTYRGDTQYF
TGTGCCAGCAGTTTTACTTACCGTGGAGATACGCAGTATTTT
>TRBV29-1|TRBD2|.|TRBJ2-3
CSVGTSGADTQYF
TGCAGCGTTGGGACTAGCGGTGCAGATACGCAGTATTTT
>TRBV15|TRBD2|.|TRBJ2-5
CATSRDKAGPETQYF
TGTGCCACCAGCAGAGATAAAGCGGGACCGGAGACCCAGTACTTC
>TRBV13|.|few|TRBJ2-1
CASSPSSYNEQFF
TGTGCCAGCAGCCCGAGTTCCTACAATGAGCAGTTCTTC
>TRBV14|.|.|TRBJ2-1
CASSQVTGAGRTNEQFF
TGTGCCAGCAGCCAAGTGACAGGAGCGGGGCGAACCAATGAGCAGTTCTTC
>TRBV5-1|.|.|TRBJ1-3
CASSLGATGNTIYF
TGCGCCAGCAGCTTGGGGGCAACTGGAAACACCATATATTTT
>TRBV7-3|TRBD2|.|TRBJ2-1
CASSSGTTLGMEQFF
TGTGCCAGCAGCTCAGGGACTACCCTCGGGATGGAGCAGTTCTTC
>TRBV29-1|TRBD2|few|TRBJ2-1
CSVGYGTSGRFNEQFF
TGCAGCGTTGGTTACGGGACTAGCGGGAGATTTAATGAGCAGTTCTTC
>TRBV6-2/TRBV6-3|TRBD2|few|TRBJ2-1
CASSYMGLGVDEQFF
TGTGCCAGCAGTTACATGGGACTAGGAGTGGATGAGCAGTTCTTC
>TRBV12-3/TRBV12-4|.|.|TRBJ2-6
CASSLFGGRTGANVLTF
TGTGCCAGCAGTTTATTCGGGGGGCGAACTGGGGCCAACGTCCTGACTTTC
>TRBV29-1|.|.|TRBJ2-1
CSVGEGVGEQFF
TGCAGCGTTGGTGAGGGGGTGGGTGAGCAGTTCTTC
>TRBV5-6|TRBD2|.|TRBJ2-1
CASSLAGTSYNEQFF
TGTGCCAGCAGCTTGGCCGGGACTAGCTACAATGAGCAGTTCTTC
>TRBV29-1|TRBD2|.|TRBJ2-1
CSVPLRLAGGPGNEQFF
TGCAGCGTTCCACTGAGACTAGCGGGAGGGCCTGGGAATGAGCAGTTCTTC
>TRBV2|.|.|TRBJ2-7
CASRGGEQYF
TGTGCCAGCAGGGGGGGTGAGCAGTACTTC
>TRBV13|.|.|TRBJ2-2
CASRWTGGELFF
TGTGCCAGCAGATGGACTGGCGGGGAGCTGTTTTTT